This section outlines one TCR beta chain sequence together with its context. There are many counts of this clonotype. Its recognized antigen is unknown. The record has no base qualities; no much larger clone is one base away. The time point label, read with the paper, signifies: patch test 1, 2 weeks after DPC sensitization. Per the publication, the treatment or condition label means: therapeutic diphenylcyclopropenone sensitization with weekly scalp DPC. Blood at each patch-test visit was drawn before the patch test was applied. To be eligible, patients had to be aged 18 to 70, diagnosed with alopecia and judged suitable for DPC therapy, while pregnant patients were excluded. Total RNA was extracted from unfractionated whole blood collected in Tempus Blood RNA tubes. The data stem from a study of human T cells and chemical hapten exposure (TCRdb year 2021). In terms of the full investigation: For sensitization, 2% DPC in acetone was applied to a 2 cm by 2 cm area of upper inner arm skin. The mostly female patient cohort included alopecia areata with under or over 50% scalp involvement, alopecia totalis and alopecia universalis. This study followed changes in the peripheral blood TCR repertoire in vivo during primary and secondary sensitization of alopecia patients to the hapten diphenylcyclopropenone (DPC). Weekly therapeutic DPC doses were additionally applied to the scalp of patients throughout the roughly 25-week study period. Blood samples were taken from patients before sensitization (week 0) and at 2, 6 and about 24 weeks after DPC sensitization. Libraries were combined into a pool for sequencing, and differences in TCR yield between samples came mainly from small differences in library volumes within the pool. About 29 alopecia patients gave blood for TCR sequencing at one to four time points (pre-sensitization, 2, 6 and 24 weeks). Patch testing on the upper back used Finn chambers containing 0.01% DPC, with scoring done after 6 days according to International Contact Dermatitis Research Group standards. The study at large found these results: Compared with pre-sensitization or healthy control sets, expanded TCRs formed significantly more large CDR3 similarity clusters, which is consistent with antigen-driven responses. No change with DPC sensitization was found in the number of TCRs above 1 in 1000 frequency, and no evidence of global repertoire structure alterations was found. Because every patient had alopecia, a presumed autoimmune disease, the patients' immune response might differ from that of healthy individuals. Repeated subsampling changed both the strength of the expansion versus patch-test correlation and the threshold at which that correlation became significant. A positive correlation was found between the number of PT1 expanded TCRs and patch test score, with significance reached at thresholds 8, 16 and 32 but not 4.

Library prep was done by RACE. Sequencing instrument: NextSeq 500. During library preparation, unique molecular identifiers were attached to individual cDNA molecules so that TCRs could be counted in a quantitative, reproducible way. Each blood RNA sample was used to sequence both TCR alpha and TCR beta chains. As for the authors' bioinformatics: A median of about 87,000 TCRs per sample was observed, with a range of about 20,000 to 750,000. V, J and CDR3 annotation of the TCR reads was carried out using the Decombinator software suite. To make PS versus PT1 abundance plots, every sample was subsampled to the same number of TCRs (28,000). Expanded TCRs were defined as absent before sensitization and observed at least eight times at the 2-week time point. The raw public reads went through TCRdb reprocessing: fastp at Q25, MiXCR clone calling, in-frame beta chains kept. Each entry is one CDR3 protein sequence, shown with its most common DNA and genes. For this entry, the V and J calls and clone size follow TCRdb and not the study's own pipeline. The sample includes about 71,000 distinct CDR3 sequences, with over 7.5% observed a single time. More than 2.5% of the sample belongs to the ten largest clones.

The sequences come from whole blood, collected in connection with sensitization to the hapten diphenylcyclopropenone (DPC). This clonotype was sampled from a woman in her thirties or forties with alopecia areata. Some clones in this sample may be carry-over from other donors' samples.

The DNA is TGTGCCAGCAGTGCGACAGGTTATAATTCACCCCTCCACTTT. Its protein product is CASSATGYNSPLHF. The chain is made from TRBV6-5 and TRBJ1-6; the D gene is possibly TRBD1, with 6 bases matching. V loses 5 bases, J loses 4 bases, and the germline ends lie 9 bases apart. From the cysteine up to the phenylalanine, the CDR3 has a length of 14 residues. Here the CDR3 DNA is all that survives: 42 bases in frame from base 1. CDR1 and CDR2 (MNHEY, SVGAGI) derive from the germline V gene.